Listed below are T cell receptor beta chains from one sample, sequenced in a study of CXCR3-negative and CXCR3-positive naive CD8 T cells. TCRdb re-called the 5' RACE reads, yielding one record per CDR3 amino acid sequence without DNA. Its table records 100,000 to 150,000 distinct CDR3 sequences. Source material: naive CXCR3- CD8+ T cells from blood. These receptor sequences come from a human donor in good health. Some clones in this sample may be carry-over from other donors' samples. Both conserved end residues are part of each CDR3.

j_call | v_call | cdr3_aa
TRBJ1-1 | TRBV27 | CASSLNRGGWTEAFF
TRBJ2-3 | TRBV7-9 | CASSFSTSGGLDTQYF
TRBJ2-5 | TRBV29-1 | CSAVPNQETQYF
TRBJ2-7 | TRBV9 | CASSAGTSISYEQYF
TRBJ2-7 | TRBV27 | CASARADLSYEQYF
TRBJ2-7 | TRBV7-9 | CASSLTDHRGDEQYF
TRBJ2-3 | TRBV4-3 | CASSQDLVERFDSTDTQYF
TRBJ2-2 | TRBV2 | CATGTSGSTGELFF
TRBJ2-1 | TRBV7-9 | CASSPLVAGVINEQFF
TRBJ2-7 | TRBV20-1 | CSARAGITYEQYF
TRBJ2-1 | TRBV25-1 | CASSEVETEQFF
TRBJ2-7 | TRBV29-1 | CSVGQAPYEQYF
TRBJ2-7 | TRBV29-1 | CSVVAGVTPGEQYF
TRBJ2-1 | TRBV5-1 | CASTHWTQGIYNEQFF
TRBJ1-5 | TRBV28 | CASKGGINSNQPQHF
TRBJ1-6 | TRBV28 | CASSPMGVMSSYNSPLHF
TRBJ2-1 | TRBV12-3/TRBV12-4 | CASSVVRSNEQFF
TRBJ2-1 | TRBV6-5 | CASRDHLNNEQFF
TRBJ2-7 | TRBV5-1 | CASSSTGGDYEQYF
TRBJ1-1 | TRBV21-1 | CASSQGDRENAEAFF
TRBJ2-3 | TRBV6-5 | CASSYLDPPSADTQYF
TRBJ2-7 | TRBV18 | CASSSGTSGPYEQYF
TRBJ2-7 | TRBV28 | CASSSPASSSYEQYF
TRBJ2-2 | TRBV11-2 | CASGRAGSTGELFF
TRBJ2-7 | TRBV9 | CASSVGDSSYEQYF
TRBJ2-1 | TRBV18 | CASSPSLAGVGYNEQFF
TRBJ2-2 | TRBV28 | CASSAGPGARDTGELFF
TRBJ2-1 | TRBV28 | CASSLYRGSYNEQFF
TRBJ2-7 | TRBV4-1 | CASSLDYGGSYEQYF
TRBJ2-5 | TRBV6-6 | CASTTRDQETQYF
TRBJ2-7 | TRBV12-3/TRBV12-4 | CASSPSGSSVEQYF
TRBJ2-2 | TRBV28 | CASSFRALATGELFF
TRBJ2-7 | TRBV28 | CASSLTLEQYF
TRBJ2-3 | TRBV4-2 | CASSQGLAVGTDTQYF
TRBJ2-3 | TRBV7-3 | CASSWGGDTQYF
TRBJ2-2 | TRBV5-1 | CASSLQGPRELFF
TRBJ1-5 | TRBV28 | CASRAADSWHQPQHF
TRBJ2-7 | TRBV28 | CASSFQGWYEQYF
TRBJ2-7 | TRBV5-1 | CASSRHRGSYEQYF
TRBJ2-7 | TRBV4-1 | CASSSDWRRSYEQYF
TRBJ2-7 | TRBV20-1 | CSANRDYLSYEQYF
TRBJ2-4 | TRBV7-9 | CASSPPGAKNIQYF
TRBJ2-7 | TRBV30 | CAWKGYGYEQYF
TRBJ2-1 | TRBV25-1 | CASSEYREQGALDEQFF
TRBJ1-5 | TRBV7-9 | CASSLASNQPQHF
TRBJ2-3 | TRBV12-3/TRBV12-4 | CASSLAHRTAVNRASKDTQYF